The 31 T cell receptor beta chains in this list originate from one sample, sequenced in a study of early T cells in non-severe SARS-CoV-2 infection. MiXCR was run by TCRdb on the 5' RACE reads, yielding one entry per CDR3 protein. The data show about 45,000 distinct CDR3 sequences, around 10% seen once. The sequenced material came from whole blood. Source of these receptors: an adult who was a healthcare worker with PCR-confirmed SARS-CoV-2 infection or an uninfected control (not recorded which).

This clonotype was counted a single time. In DNA form, the CDR3 reads TGTGCCAGCAGCCAGAACTTCTGTAGTACAGATACGCAGTATTTT. Protein product: CASSQNFCSTDTQYF. The V call is TRBV14, the J call TRBJ2-3; D is undetermined. This CDR3 contains 15 residues. The germline V gene has CDR1 SGHDN and CDR2 FVKESK. V gave up 3 bases and J gave up 3 bases, with 13 bases separating them. The whole variable domain, filled in from reference TRBV14 and TRBJ2-3, reads EAGVTQFPSHSVIEKGQTVTLRCDPISGHDNLYWYRRVMGKEIKFLLHFVKESKQDESGMPNNRFLAERTGGTYSTLKVQPAELEDSGVYFCASSQNFCSTDTQYFGPGTRLTVL.

This clonotype was observed a handful of times. The chain joins TRBV20-1 to TRBJ2-3, with TRBD2 identical over 8 bases. This CDR3 spans 14 amino acids. Trimming removed 6 bases from V and 1 base from J; junction bases left unmatched: 6. Germline V gene data show CDR1 as DFQATT and CDR2 as SNEGSKA (reference sequence). CDR3 loop: CSALPGLGTDTQYF. The CDR3 region has the DNA TGCAGTGCCCTTCCGGGACTAGGCACAGATACGCAGTATTTT.

This chain links TRBV28 with TRBJ2-3; 8 nucleotides align to TRBD2. V dropped 10 bases and J dropped 3; count of bases not matched to a gene: 3. Germline CDR1 is MDHEN and CDR2 is SYDVKM. The CDR3 has 12 amino acids. CDR3: CATGTRTDTQYF. CDR3 in DNA: TGTGCCACCGGGACTAGGACAGATACGCAGTATTTT.

In its sample, this clonotype was seen many times. The chain employs TRBV2 and TRBJ2-7, with D perhaps TRBD1 or TRBD2 (7 bases each). CDR3 length equals 19 residues. Trimming stripped 3 bases from V and 1 base from J, with 25 bases between. Per the germline V gene, CDR1 is SNHLY and CDR2 is FYNNEI. CDR3 protein: CASSESGGGQNPNSYEQYF. The DNA for the CDR3 is TGTGCCAGCAGTGAGTCAGGGGGGGGCCAAAACCCCAATTCCTACGAGCAGTACTTC.

This clonotype was picked up a small number of times. CDR3 sequence reads: CASSLGTPYSNQPQHF. In DNA form, the CDR3 reads TGTGCCAGCAGTCTCGGGACACCATATAGCAATCAGCCCCAGCATTTT. This chain uses TRBV28 with TRBJ1-5; a possible D gene is TRBD1 (6 bases). Germline V gene lookup returns CDR1 MDHEN and CDR2 SYDVKM. This CDR3 is built from 16 residues. V gave up 5 bases and J gave up 0 bases, with 14 bases separating them.

This clonotype was detected only a few times. Here the CDR3 reads CASSTNRAGYQETQYF. The CDR3 region has the DNA TGTGCCAGCAGCACTAACAGGGCAGGGTACCAAGAGACCCAGTACTTC. The chain links TRBV7-2 to TRBJ2-5, with D perhaps TRBD1 (6 bases). Germline CDR1 reads SGHTA; CDR2 reads FQGNSA. V shed 5 bases and J shed 0 bases, with 16 bases lying between them. This CDR3 region has 16 residues.

The chain carries TRBV12-5 and TRBJ2-1, with 7 bases that match TRBD2. Germline values: CDR1 LGHNT, CDR2 FRNRAP. The V and J ends lost 2 bases and 8 bases, in that order; junction bases with no gene match: 9. The CDR3 covers 15 residues. The chain's CDR3 is CASGLSLTSTDEQFF. In DNA form, the CDR3 reads TGTGCTAGTGGTTTGAGCCTGACTAGCACGGATGAGCAGTTCTTC.

This clonotype appeared a few times. The chain couples TRBV3-1 to TRBJ1-2; tentative D call: TRBD1 (6 bases). The germline V gene encodes CDR1 LGHDT and CDR2 YNNKEL (reference sequence). This CDR3 region has 15 residues. Deletions cut 1 base from V and 7 bases from J, with 16 bases between. CDR3: CASSQGQAAFSGYTF. CDR3 nucleotides: TGTGCCAGCAGCCAAGGACAGGCCGCCTTTAGTGGCTACACCTTC.

This clonotype was seen ten or more times. This chain joins TRBV4-2 and TRBJ2-7; no clear D. CDR3 size: 13 residues. Trimming shortened V by 0 bases and J by 6 bases, and 9 bases separated the two germline ends. Germline V CDR1 and CDR2: LGHNA, YNFKEQ. The DNA for the CDR3 is TGTGCCAGCAGCCAAGATTTGGCTCGCGAGCAGTACTTC. Translated: CASSQDLAREQYF.

This clonotype was seen at least ten times. This chain uses TRBV5-1 with TRBJ2-1; no clear D gene. There are 14 residues in the CDR3. V lost 7 bases to trimming and J lost 5 bases, with 16 bases between them. Germline V lookup: CDR1 SGHRS, CDR2 YFSETQ. In nucleotides, the CDR3 is TGCGCCAGCTTTTCCCCAGGCCTCCACAATGAGCAGTTCTTC. Translated: CASFSPGLHNEQFF.

The rearrangement links TRBV19 to TRBJ2-1; 12 bases are a match to TRBD2. The CDR3 has 15 residues. V lost 5 bases and J lost 6; bases outside the gene matches: 5. Per germline, CDR1 LNHDA and CDR2 SQIVND (reference sequence). The CDR3 loop is CASSYLAGGRNEQFF. Here the CDR3 DNA reads TGTGCCAGTAGTTACCTAGCGGGAGGGCGCAATGAGCAGTTCTTC.

This clonotype was seen many times. The chain carries TRBV28 and TRBJ2-7, with 8 bases that match TRBD1. Germline values: CDR1 MDHEN, CDR2 SYDVKM. The CDR3 is 14 residues long. With V trimmed by 6 bases and J by 2 bases, 6 bases remained unmatched. The CDR3: CASRSGQDTYEQYF. As DNA, the CDR3 is TGTGCCAGCAGATCGGGACAGGATACCTACGAGCAGTACTTC.

This rearrangement joins TRBV27 to TRBJ2-7, with TRBD1 as a possible D gene (6 bases). The length of the CDR3 is 16 residues. The germline V gene has CDR1 MNHEY and CDR2 SMNVEV (reference sequence). V lost 4 bases, J lost 2 bases, and 18 bases lay in between. In nucleotides, the CDR3 is TGTGCCAGCAGTTCCTACCTCCGGGACAAGACCTACGAGCAGTACTTC. Protein product: CASSSYLRDKTYEQYF.

This clonotype is a singleton in its sample. The rearrangement joins TRBV18 to TRBJ2-1; 10 nucleotides match TRBD1. The junction had 4 bases not matched to a gene; V was cut back by 1 base and J by 7 bases. The length of the CDR3 is 15 residues. Per the germline V gene, CDR1 is KGHSH and CDR2 is LQKENI. The CDR3 DNA sequence: TGTGCCAGCTCACCACGAGACAGGGGGCTGAATGAGCAGTTCTTC. Protein sequence: CASSPRDRGLNEQFF.

The rearrangement links TRBV7-2 to TRBJ2-5; a weak D match, TRBD2 (6 bases). V lost 3 bases to trimming and J lost 5 bases, with 10 bases between them. The germline CDR1 and CDR2 sequences are SGHTA and FQGNSA. The CDR3 covers 13 residues. In DNA, the CDR3 is TGTGCCAGCAGCTTCGGGGGTGGTGAGACCCAGTACTTC. Amino acids: CASSFGGGETQYF.

Many counts were recorded for this clonotype. The chain combines TRBV28 with TRBJ2-7, with 9 positions matching TRBD1. J was trimmed by 5 bases and V by 6 bases; bases with no gene match: 2. The length of the CDR3 is 12 residues. Germline-derived CDR1 and CDR2 are MDHEN and SYDVKM. The DNA of the CDR3 is TGTGCCAGCAGGAGACAGGGGGACGAGCAGTACTTC. Its protein product is CASRRQGDEQYF.

Ten or more counts support this clonotype. The CDR3: CASSYSNHGVETQYF. CDR3 nucleotide sequence: TGTGCCAGCAGTTACTCCAACCACGGGGTCGAGACCCAGTACTTC. The chain employs TRBV6-5 and TRBJ2-5, with a possible D match to TRBD2 (5 bases). Germline loops: CDR1 MNHEY, CDR2 SVGAGI. V was pared by 0 bases and J by 5 bases, with 13 bases between. The CDR3 length is 15 residues.

The rearrangement links TRBV2 to TRBJ2-7, with TRBD1 matching over 7 bases. Trimming removed 9 bases from V and 3 bases from J; junction bases left unmatched: 2. CDR3 size: 11 residues. The germline V gene has CDR1 SNHLY and CDR2 FYNNEI. The CDR3 bases are TGTGCCAGTAACAGGGGCTACGAGCAGTACTTC. Its protein is CASNRGYEQYF.

This clonotype was detected a few times. The chain uses TRBV2 and TRBJ2-3, with D unresolved. Trimming cost V 6 bases and J 2 bases, with 9 bases left between them. The CDR3 extends over 13 amino acids. The germline V gene encodes CDR1 SNHLY and CDR2 FYNNEI. The CDR3 region has the DNA TGTGCCAGCAGGGTCTCATACACAGATACGCAGTATTTT. It is translated as CASRVSYTDTQYF.

The chain joins TRBV11-2 to TRBJ1-1; 7 nucleotides agree with TRBD1. V shed 5 bases, J shed 5 bases, and the junction held 8 bases outside the gene matches. The CDR3 covers 14 residues. Germline V lookup: CDR1 SGHAT, CDR2 FQNNGV. CDR3 nucleotide sequence: TGTGCCAGCAGCCCACTGGGCAGGGGGACTGAAGCTTTCTTT. Translated: CASSPLGRGTEAFF. Variable domain in full (rest from reference TRBV11-2 and TRBJ1-1): EAGVAQSPRYKIIEKRQSVAFWCNPISGHATLYWYQQILGQGPKLLIQFQNNGVVDDSQLPKDRFSAERLKGVDSTLKIQPAKLEDSAVYLCASSPLGRGTEAFFGQGTRLTVV.

This clonotype was picked up many times. The chain's CDR3 is CASSLARQGHQPQHF. Here the CDR3 DNA reads TGTGCCAGCAGTTTAGCTCGGCAGGGTCATCAGCCCCAGCATTTT. The gene calls are TRBV12-3 or TRBV12-4 and TRBJ1-5; maybe TRBD1 (5 bases). The CDR3 has 15 residues. Trimming removed 0 bases from V and 5 bases from J, with 11 bases in between.

A note on this clonotype: A clone one base away is much larger, so this may be a read error. The chain couples TRBV7-8 to TRBJ1-6; tentatively, D is TRBD1 (5 bases). Germline lookup yields CDR1 SGHVS and CDR2 FQNEAQ. This CDR3 region has 16 residues. CDR3 nucleotides: TGTGCCTGCAGCTCCTCTCGGGGCACCTATAATTCACCCCTCCACTTT. Its protein is CACSSSRGTYNSPLHF.

This clonotype was observed a handful of times. The rearrangement uses TRBV24-1 and TRBJ2-5; D gene unclear. Trimming removed 4 bases from V and 4 bases from J, with 3 bases in between. Germline values: CDR1 KGHDR, CDR2 SFDVKD. The CDR3 totals 11 residues. Here the CDR3 DNA reads TGTGCCACCAGTGAAGGAGAGACCCAGTACTTC. Protein sequence: CATSEGETQYF.

A few counts support this clonotype. This chain joins TRBV18 and TRBJ2-7; D is possibly TRBD2 (6 bases). Germline V gene sequence: CDR1 KGHSH, CDR2 LQKENI. This CDR3 contains 14 residues. V lost 4 bases, J lost 1 base, and 11 bases lay in between. CDR3 region: CASSLEAGSYEQYF. The CDR3 DNA is TGTGCCAGCTCACTCGAGGCGGGATCCTACGAGCAGTACTTC.

This clonotype has a handful of counts. V usage is TRBV6-5 and J usage is TRBJ2-6; D ambiguous. CDR1 is MNHEY, CDR2 SVGAGI, per germline. Trimming stripped 4 bases from V and 0 bases from J, with 13 bases between. This CDR3 spans 17 amino acids. CDR3 bases: TGTGCCAGCAGTTTCAGGCCACCTAGCTCTGGGGCCAACGTCCTGACTTTC. This codes for CASSFRPPSSGANVLTF.

This clonotype has ten or more counts. The chain has TRBV28 and TRBJ1-1; TRBD1 aligns across 7 bases. From germline, CDR1 is MDHEN and CDR2 SYDVKM. The CDR3 is 17 amino acids. Unmatched junction bases numbered 13, after V lost 6 bases and J lost 0 bases. DNA for the CDR3: TGTGCCAGCAGAGCCACGTGGACAGGAGGTTTGAACACTGAAGCTTTCTTT. It yields the protein CASRATWTGGLNTEAFF.

There are many counts of this clonotype. At one of its ends the junction is not consistent with the germline gene, which may arise from a read error. The chain combines TRBV7-7 with TRBJ2-1, with 9 nucleotides matching TRBD2. CDR1 SSHAT and CDR2 FNYEAQ come from the germline V gene (reference sequence). This CDR3 is built from 15 residues. CDR3 region: CASSLGGGRADEQFF. Written as DNA, the CDR3 is TGTGCTAGCAGCTTAGGAGGCGGGAGGGCCGATGAGCAGTTCTTC.

This clonotype was seen repeatedly, ten times or more. This sequence joins TRBV30 and TRBJ2-2, with D unclear. The germline V and J ends were trimmed by 4 bases and 4 bases, with 7 bases remaining between them. The CDR3 runs to 12 residues. CDR1 and CDR2 (germline): GTSNPN, SVGIG (reference sequence). The CDR3 DNA reads as TGTGCCTGGAATATGGTCACCGGGGAGCTGTTTTTT. As protein: CAWNMVTGELFF.

In its sample, this clonotype was seen many times. V and J are TRBV11-2 and TRBJ2-6, with D possibly TRBD1 on 6 matching bases. Per germline, CDR1 SGHAT and CDR2 FQNNGV. The germline V and J ends were trimmed by 7 bases and 1 base, with 11 bases remaining between them. The CDR3 covers 15 residues. CDR3 region: CASTRQESGANVLTF. The DNA for the CDR3 is TGTGCCAGCACCCGACAGGAATCTGGGGCCAACGTCCTGACTTTC.

This clonotype was detected ten times or more. The chain employs TRBV3-1 and TRBJ2-2; D call uncertain. Germline CDR1 LGHDT, CDR2 YNNKEL (reference sequence). This CDR3 is 13 amino acids long. Trimming pared 2 bases from V and 2 bases from J, leaving 3 bases between. The CDR3 DNA follows: TGTGCCAGCAGCCAACATAACACCGGGGAGCTGTTTTTT. Protein sequence: CASSQHNTGELFF.

This rearrangement joins TRBV20-1 to TRBJ2-2, with D perhaps matching TRBD2 (5 bases). The V end was cut by 2 bases, the J end by 0 bases, with 10 bases between. CDR1 is DFQATT, CDR2 SNEGSKA, per germline (reference sequence). This CDR3 spans 15 amino acids. As DNA, the CDR3 is TGCAGTGCTAGACCGCCGGGGACGAACACCGGGGAGCTGTTTTTT. Protein product: CSARPPGTNTGELFF.